By share, the clone carrying this T cell receptor (beta chain) ranks as medium-sized. Its antigen is not known. Trimming removed 0 bases from V and 5 bases from J, with 16 bases in between. This CDR3 region has 16 residues. Amplification of TRBV12-4/TRBJ1-2 clonotypes used adaptor-ligated barcode primers. From the multiplex PCR reads, TCRdb called clonotypes with MiXCR, one entry per CDR3 protein. Of about 670 distinct CDR3 sequences in the sample, roughly 20% were seen once. Tregs were sorted as CD4+CD25+CD127-/low cells. Findings and limits, study-wide: Tumor Treg TCRs overlapped most with tumor naive CD4+ cells. Under 2.1% of tumor Treg sequences matched blood Tregs or memory cells. Tumor memory CD4+ T cell TCR gene usage was found to cluster with blood and lymph node memory CD4+ cells and with lymph node naive CD4+ cells.

Material: Tregs sorted from blood. The clonotype comes from a female donor with breast cancer. The chain uses TRBV12-3 or TRBV12-4 and TRBJ1-2; a weak D match, TRBD1 (6 bases). CDR3 nucleotide sequence: TGTGCCAGCAGTTTAGCCAGGGGAGAGCCAAGGTATGGCTACACCTTC. It yields the protein CASSLARGEPRYGYTF.